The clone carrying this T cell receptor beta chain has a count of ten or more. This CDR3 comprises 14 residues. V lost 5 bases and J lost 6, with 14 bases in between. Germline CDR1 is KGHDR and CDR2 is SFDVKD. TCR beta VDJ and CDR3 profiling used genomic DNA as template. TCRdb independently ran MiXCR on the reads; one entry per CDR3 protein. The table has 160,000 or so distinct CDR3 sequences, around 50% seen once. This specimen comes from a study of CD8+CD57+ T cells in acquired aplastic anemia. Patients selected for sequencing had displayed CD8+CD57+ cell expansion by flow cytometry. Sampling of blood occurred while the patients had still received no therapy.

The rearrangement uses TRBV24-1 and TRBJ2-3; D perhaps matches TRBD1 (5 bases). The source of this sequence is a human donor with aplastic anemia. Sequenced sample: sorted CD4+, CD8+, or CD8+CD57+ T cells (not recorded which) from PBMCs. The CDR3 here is CATSAPGSSDTQYF. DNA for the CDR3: TGTGCCACCAGTGCCCCAGGGTCCTCGGATACGCAGTATTTT.